This TCR beta chain was sequenced during a study of cytomegalovirus exposure and HLA in healthy donors. Whole-study context: The 110 million or so unique TCR beta sequences, from roughly 180 million T cells, were found by an earlier analysis. General study findings and limits: Only CMV serostatus was available as immune exposure information. Common viral pathogens (according to a later analysis) appeared linked to several of the most significant clusters. Usually a TCR sequence was rare, but some public TCRs were found in many donors.

PCR was performed using 60 Vbeta and 13 Jbeta primers. Generated by immunoSEQ multiplex PCR, the TCRdb table keeps only in-frame clones and is missing some. Of 95,000 to 150,000 clones in the sample, about 84% were seen once. V dropped 0 bases and J dropped 5 bases, with 12 bases sitting between them. CDR1 is SGHNT, CDR2 YYREEE, per germline (reference sequence). The CDR3 extends over 16 amino acids. A word on this clone: Its specificity is not known.

This TCR derives from a man in his forties or fifties in good health and CMV-seronegative. The chain employs TRBV5-4 and TRBJ1-6; D uncertain. Sequences were obtained from PBMCs. The CDR3 loop reads CASSLAGYTDNSPLHF. The CDR3 region has the DNA TGTGCCAGCAGCTTGGCCGGGTATACCGATAATTCACCCCTCCACTTT.